This is a list of T cell receptor beta chains from one sample in a study of OX40 agonist ivuxolimab in advanced cancers. Sequenced by immunoSEQ multiplex PCR; TCRdb stores in-frame clones only, minus some. The sample lists 70,000 or so clones; nearly 90% were seen once. Here the sequenced sample was CD4+ or CD8+ T cells sorted from blood, taken in a trial of the OX40 agonist ivuxolimab. The receptors stem from an adult with an advanced solid tumor such as melanoma, head and neck, liver or kidney cancer. Each CDR3 is given with its conserved first and last residue. The D gene is left open where the match is weak. Clone size is not always given. Where it is, it says once, few, many or a class for expanded clones.

j_call,v_call,d_call,clone_size,cdr3_aa,cdr3_nt
TRBJ2-1,TRBV19,TRBD2,.,CASSMFRLAGYNEQFF,TGTGCCAGTAGTATGTTTCGGCTAGCGGGGTACAATGAGCAGTTCTTC
TRBJ1-5,TRBV7-9,.,.,CASSLAVRDQPQHF,TGTGCCAGCAGCTTAGCCGTCAGGGATCAGCCCCAGCATTTT
TRBJ2-2,TRBV6-4,.,.,CASSQGRTGELFF,TGTGCCAGCAGCCAGGGACGCACCGGGGAGCTGTTTTTT
TRBJ2-5,TRBV19,.,.,CASSSAPRGRETQYF,TGTGCCAGTAGCTCCGCTCCCAGGGGTCGGGAGACCCAGTACTTC
TRBJ2-3,TRBV11-3,.,.,CASSLAGGPDTQYF,TGTGCCAGCAGCTTGGCAGGCGGCCCAGATACGCAGTATTTT
TRBJ1-2,TRBV11-2,TRBD1,.,CASSVVGQGRAGYTF,TGTGCCAGCAGCGTAGTAGGACAGGGGCGTGCCGGCTACACCTTC
TRBJ2-6,TRBV9,.,.,CASSVVLGAGANVLTF,TGTGCCAGCAGCGTAGTGTTGGGGGCTGGGGCCAACGTCCTGACTTTC
TRBJ1-5,TRBV5-5,.,.,CASSLLTEPPQPQHF,TGTGCCAGCAGCTTATTGACAGAGCCTCCTCAGCCCCAGCATTTT
TRBJ1-2,TRBV9,TRBD1,.,CASSTHRGDPRYTF,TGTGCCAGCAGCACCCACAGGGGGGACCCAAGGTACACCTTC
TRBJ2-7,TRBV19,TRBD2,.,CASSGGTSGRYEQYF,TGTGCCAGTAGTGGAGGGACTAGCGGCCGCTACGAGCAGTACTTC
TRBJ2-7,TRBV2,.,.,CASSAQDEQYF,TGTGCCAGCAGTGCTCAGGACGAGCAGTACTTC
TRBJ1-3,TRBV10-2,.,.,CASSASSGNTIYF,TGCGCCAGCAGCGCGAGCTCTGGAAACACCATATATTTT
TRBJ2-1,TRBV11-1,TRBD2,.,CASTLRGRGYNEQFF,TGTGCCAGCACCCTTCGCGGGCGGGGGTACAATGAGCAGTTCTTC
TRBJ2-7,TRBV4-3,TRBD2,.,CASSQVAGSLGEQYF,TGCGCCAGCAGCCAAGTAGCGGGAAGCCTGGGGGAGCAGTACTTC
TRBJ2-5,TRBV7-2,.,.,CASSLMIAPARVQYF,TGTGCCAGCAGCTTAATGATAGCGCCGGCCCGTGTCCAGTACTTC
TRBJ1-2,TRBV7-9,TRBD1,.,CASSPRAGQGSGYTF,TGTGCCAGCAGCCCCCGCGCGGGACAGGGGAGCGGCTACACCTTC
TRBJ2-2,TRBV27,TRBD1,.,CASSLNRGNTGELFF,TGTGCCAGCAGTTTAAACAGGGGGAACACCGGGGAGCTGTTTTTT
TRBJ1-5,TRBV7-2,TRBD1,.,CASSLATGGDQPQHF,TGTGCCAGCAGCTTAGCGACAGGGGGGGATCAGCCCCAGCATTTT
TRBJ1-1,TRBV6-6,.,.,CASSSQSGGGTEAFF,TGTGCCAGCAGCTCCCAATCAGGCGGGGGCACTGAAGCTTTCTTT
TRBJ1-5,TRBV6-6,.,.,CASFTGNGDQPQHF,TGTGCCAGCTTTACAGGGAATGGGGATCAGCCCCAGCATTTT
TRBJ2-2,TRBV19,TRBD1,.,CASSPGPGTGNTGELFF,TGTGCCAGTAGTCCGGGCCCCGGGACAGGGAACACCGGGGAGCTGTTTTTT
TRBJ2-1,TRBV19,TRBD1,.,CASSILHARDRVHNEQFF,TGTGCCAGTAGTATCCTCCATGCTCGGGACAGGGTACACAATGAGCAGTTCTTC
TRBJ2-5,TRBV6-1,TRBD2,.,CASSAGGLATYF,TGTGCCAGCAGTGCGGGGGGACTAGCGACATACTTC
TRBJ2-1,TRBV9,.,.,CASSVAGTNNYNEQFF,TGTGCCAGCAGCGTAGCGGGGACCAATAATTACAATGAGCAGTTCTTC
TRBJ2-3,TRBV7-3,TRBD2,.,CASSLGGASTDTQYF,TGTGCCAGCAGCCTCGGGGGGGCCAGCACAGATACGCAGTATTTT
TRBJ1-1,TRBV30,TRBD1,few,CAWRQGGETEAFF,TGTGCCTGGAGGCAGGGGGGTGAGACTGAAGCTTTCTTT